The T cell receptor beta chain under discussion was sequenced for a study of glioma-infiltrating T cells after dendritic cell vaccination. Study-wide context: Three intradermal dendritic cell vaccine injections were given every two weeks.

Remarks on this clone: Antigen unknown.

None of the glioblastoma patients had an isocitrate dehydrogenase mutation. The primer mix had 60 V beta and 13 J beta primers. Data came from immunoSEQ multiplex PCR; TCRdb stores just in-frame clones and leaves some out. The sample contains some 70,000 clones, approximately 78% of which appear only once. Germline CDR1 is GTSNPN and CDR2 is SVGIG (reference sequence). The CDR3 spans 15 residues. Trimming shortened V by 0 bases and J by 3 bases, and 15 bases separated the two germline ends. The study, taken as a whole, reports: Estimated pretreatment TIL content predicted outcome after dendritic cell vaccination.

This sequence originates from a human donor with glioblastoma. The rearrangement joins TRBV30 to TRBJ2-7, with a tentative D call TRBD2 (6 bases). The sequencing here drew on blood, taken before dendritic cell vaccination. CDR3 loop: CAWSVLGTPHYEQYF. CDR3 nucleotides: TGTGCCTGGAGTGTACTGGGGACTCCACACTACGAGCAGTACTTC.